The 20 T cell receptor beta chains listed next were all sequenced from one sample in a study of CD8 T cells in ankylosing spondylitis. Each CDR3 protein gets one entry after TCRdb re-called the 5' RACE reads with MiXCR. The table records hundreds of thousands of distinct CDR3 sequences, 20% to 25% of them present only once. The sample was blood, either unsorted or a sorted T cell fraction (not recorded which). These receptors originate from a male donor with ankylosing spondylitis or in good health (not recorded which).

There are a few counts of this clonotype. The genes are TRBV12-3 or TRBV12-4 and TRBJ2-1, with 8 bases aligning to TRBD1. The CDR3 is made up of 15 amino acids. Trimming cost V 3 bases and J 1 base; bases outside gene matches: 2. CDR3 sequence (DNA): TGTGCCAGCAGTTTCGGACAGGGTTCCTACAATGAGCAGTTCTTC. Its protein is CASSFGQGSYNEQFF.

This chain uses TRBV12-3 or TRBV12-4 with TRBJ2-3; 9 bases map to TRBD2. The V segment lost 1 base and the J segment 8 bases; nucleotides outside the gene matches: 7. This CDR3 region has 15 residues. The CDR3 nucleotides are TGTGCCAGCAGTTTAGGGCCTGGCGGGGGGGGTACGCAGTATTTT. The encoded protein is CASSLGPGGGGTQYF.

The chain uses TRBV7-2 and TRBJ2-2; possible D gene TRBD1, 7 bases. The V end lost 0 bases, the J end lost 4 bases, and 12 bases lay between the germline ends. This CDR3 is 16 amino acids long. CDR1 SGHTA and CDR2 FQGNSA come from the germline V gene. CDR3 in DNA: TGTGCCAGCAGCTTAGCGCGGGACAGCACCACCGGGGAGCTGTTTTTT. Translating gives CASSLARDSTTGELFF.

This rearrangement joins TRBV4-1 to TRBJ2-3, with 10 positions matching TRBD2. CDR3 length: 16 residues. V lost 4 bases to trimming and J lost 6 bases; unmatched junction nucleotides: 10. Germline lookup yields CDR1 MGHRA and CDR2 YSYEKL. The CDR3 loop reads CASSPGGSGGADTQYF. The CDR3 region has the DNA TGCGCCAGCAGCCCCGGGGGAAGCGGGGGGGCGGATACGCAGTATTTT.

This clonotype was seen a handful of times. The chain is built from TRBV7-9 and TRBJ2-5; 9 nucleotides agree with TRBD1. The CDR3 contains 17 residues. Germline V CDR1 and CDR2: SEHNR, FQNEAQ (reference sequence). Trimming took 4 bases from V and 5 from J; bases not matched to a gene: 14. CDR3 coding DNA: TGTGCCAGCAGCTCAACCCGCGGGACAGGGCGGATGGAGACCCAGTACTTC. Translation: CASSSTRGTGRMETQYF.

This clonotype was seen repeatedly, ten times or more. The chain employs TRBV5-5 and TRBJ2-1; TRBD1 matches at 9 bases. Losses at the gene ends were 0 bases for V and 4 bases for J; bases not matched to a gene: 2. Germline V lookup: CDR1 SGHKS, CDR2 YYEKEE (reference sequence). The CDR3 runs 15 residues. The CDR3 loop reads CASSLEGQGYNEQFF. CDR3 DNA: TGTGCCAGCAGCTTGGAGGGACAGGGTTACAATGAGCAGTTCTTC.

The CDR3 DNA sequence: TGTGCCACCAGCGAGGGGAACAGGGTTACCTACAATGAGCAGTTCTTC. It specifies CATSEGNRVTYNEQFF. The V and J genes are TRBV15 and TRBJ2-1; D is possibly TRBD1 (6 bases). The CDR3 covers 16 residues. Trimming took off 5 bases at V and 2 bases at J, with 16 bases between the two ends. In germline, CDR1 is LNHNV, CDR2 YYDKDF (reference sequence).

CDR3 sequence reads: CASERTGSRELFF. The CDR3, as DNA: TGCGCCAGCGAGCGCACGGGCTCGCGGGAGCTGTTTTTT. V usage is TRBV4-1 and J usage is TRBJ2-2, with D unclear. The CDR3 sequence is 13 residues long. V lost 8 bases and J 9 bases, leaving 16 bases between the germline ends. Germline loops: CDR1 MGHRA, CDR2 YSYEKL.

There are a few counts of this clonotype. V is TRBV7-8 and J is TRBJ2-7; 7 bases are a match to TRBD2. J was trimmed by 4 bases and V by 5 bases; bases with no gene match: 14. This CDR3 is built from 16 residues. CDR1 SGHVS and CDR2 FQNEAQ come from the germline V gene. CDR3 DNA sequence: TGTGCCAGCAGCCCATTGGGGCGGGGGTACTTATACGAGCAGTACTTC. This encodes CASSPLGRGYLYEQYF.

The gene calls are TRBV27 and TRBJ2-4; D is uncertain. The V gene lost 0 bases and the J gene lost 3 bases, with 6 bases spanning the gap. The CDR3 has 14 amino acids. The V gene's germline CDR1 is MNHEY and CDR2 SMNVEV (reference sequence). CDR3 protein: CASSLSNNKNIQYF. CDR3 DNA: TGTGCCAGCAGTTTATCCAACAACAAAAACATTCAGTACTTC.

V and J are TRBV10-3 and TRBJ2-7; D might be TRBD1 or TRBD2, each matching 5 bases. Germline V gene lookup returns CDR1 ENHRY and CDR2 SYGVKD. The V end lost 0 bases, the J end lost 0 bases, and 9 bases lay between the germline ends. The CDR3 loop spans 15 amino acids. The CDR3 loop is CAISESGEISYEQYF. In DNA form, the CDR3 reads TGTGCCATCAGTGAGTCGGGGGAAATCTCCTACGAGCAGTACTTC.

This clonotype was found a few times. The chain couples TRBV7-6 to TRBJ2-7, with D perhaps TRBD1 or TRBD2 (6 bases each). Germline V gene sequence: CDR1 SGHVS, CDR2 FNYEAQ. Trimming shortened V by 4 bases and J by 5 bases, and 12 bases separated the two germline ends. CDR3 length equals 13 residues. CDR3 protein: CASSSFRGHEQYF. The CDR3 region has the DNA TGTGCCAGCAGCTCTTTTCGGGGGCACGAGCAGTACTTC.

This chain joins TRBV3-1 and TRBJ2-1, with D uncertain. The CDR3 is made up of 16 amino acids. V lost 2 bases and J lost 3, with 14 bases in between. Germline V gene data show CDR1 as LGHDT and CDR2 as YNNKEL (reference sequence). The CDR3, as DNA: TGTGCCAGCAGCCAATTTAGCTCAATAATCTACAATGAGCAGTTCTTC. It translates to CASSQFSSIIYNEQFF.

The J gene is TRBJ2-7, the V gene TRBV7-2; 8 nucleotides agree with TRBD2. This CDR3 has 17 residues. V gave up 4 bases and J gave up 0 bases; unmatched junction bases: 11. Looked up from germline, CDR1 is SGHTA and CDR2 is FQGNSA. The CDR3 DNA follows: TGTGCCAGCAGCTCCGGACTAGCCATCACGTACTCCTACGAGCAGTACTTC. Translating gives CASSSGLAITYSYEQYF. Using reference TRBV7-2 and TRBJ2-7 for the parts outside the CDR3, the full variable domain is GAGVSQSPSNKVTEKGKDVELRCDPISGHTALYWYRQSLGQGLEFLIYFQGNSAPDKSGLPSDRFSAERTGGSVSTLTIQRTQQEDSAVYLCASSSGLAITYSYEQYFGPGTRLTVT.

This clonotype turned up a few times. The chain has TRBV12-3 or TRBV12-4 and TRBJ2-7, with 7 bases identical to TRBD1. The junction had 6 bases not matched to a gene; V was cut back by 4 bases and J by 3 bases. This CDR3 is built from 14 residues. CDR3 region: CASSSTRDSYEQYF. In DNA form, the CDR3 reads TGTGCCAGCAGTTCAACCCGGGACAGCTACGAGCAGTACTTC.

This clonotype was detected ten times or more. The gene calls are TRBV13 and TRBJ2-7; 10 nucleotides match TRBD1. Losses at the gene ends were 5 bases for V and 5 bases for J; bases not matched to a gene: 6. Germline V gene lookup returns CDR1 PRHDT and CDR2 FYEKMQ (reference sequence). This CDR3 has 14 residues. CDR3 nucleotide sequence: TGTGCCAGCAGCATAAGACAGGGGGCGGACGAGCAGTACTTC. Its translation is CASSIRQGADEQYF. Variable domain in full (rest from reference TRBV13 and TRBJ2-7): AAGVIQSPRHLIKEKRETATLKCYPIPRHDTVYWYQQGPGQDPQFLISFYEKMQSDKGSIPDRFSAQQFSDYHSELNMSSLELGDSALYFCASSIRQGADEQYFGPGTRLTVT.

This clonotype was detected only a few times. The chain combines TRBV27 with TRBJ2-7; no reliable D call. CDR1 MNHEY and CDR2 SMNVEV come from the germline V gene (reference sequence). The CDR3 loop spans 14 amino acids. The V gene lost 4 bases and the J gene lost 4 bases, with 14 bases spanning the gap. The CDR3 loop reads CASSSQSYSYEQYF. The CDR3 DNA reads TGTGCCAGCAGTTCGCAAAGTTACAGTTACGAGCAGTACTTC.

The V call is TRBV27, the J call TRBJ2-7; D not resolved. Germline V CDR1 and CDR2: MNHEY, SMNVEV (reference sequence). Deletions cut 5 bases from V and 4 bases from J, with 18 bases between. The CDR3 sequence is 15 residues long. CDR3 nucleotide sequence: TGTGCCAGCAGTCCCACAAACCCTCCCGCTTACGAGCAGTACTTC. Residues: CASSPTNPPAYEQYF.

This clonotype was found a few times. This rearrangement joins TRBV20-1 to TRBJ2-3, with 7 bases matching TRBD1. The trim removed 5 bases at V and 2 bases at J, leaving 7 bases unmatched. The CDR3 contains 14 residues. From germline, CDR1 is DFQATT and CDR2 SNEGSKA (reference sequence). CDR3 in DNA: TGCAGTGCTCAGGGACAGATTGACACAGATACGCAGTATTTT. Translated, it gives CSAQGQIDTDTQYF.

This rearrangement joins TRBV20-1 to TRBJ1-2; D may be TRBD1 (5 bases). The germline V and J ends were trimmed by 0 bases and 3 bases, with 8 bases remaining between them. This CDR3 is 13 amino acids long. CDR1 and CDR2 (germline): DFQATT, SNEGSKA (reference sequence). The CDR3, as DNA: TGCAGTGCTAGAGACAGGGCGGACTATGGCTACACCTTC. Its protein product is CSARDRADYGYTF.